These 21 T cell receptor beta chains came from one sample sequenced in a study of shared clonotypes between healthy human individuals. Here immunoSEQ multiplex PCR was the method, and the copy in TCRdb shows in-frame clones only, minus some. There are around 1.6 million clones in the sample; about 98% occur only once, and 0.4% to 0.45% lies in the top ten. Sequenced sample: naive CD4+ T cells sorted from blood. The subset: CD45RA+ positively selected. The receptor set was obtained from a young man in good health.

The CDR3 region is CASSQETDTGELFF. The CDR3 DNA reads TGCGCCAGCAGCCAAGAGACAGACACCGGGGAGCTGTTTTTT. The genes are TRBV4-3 and TRBJ2-2; TRBD1 is a possible D gene (5 bases). V lost 0 bases to trimming and J lost 3 bases, with 5 bases between them. This CDR3 has 14 amino acids. Germline-derived CDR1 and CDR2 are LGHNA and YSLEER.

The chain links TRBV5-5 to TRBJ1-2; D not resolved. The CDR3 is 14 amino acids. Trimming pared 4 bases from V and 8 bases from J, leaving 18 bases between. CDR1 and CDR2 (germline): SGHKS, YYEKEE (reference sequence). CDR3 coding DNA: TGTGCCAGCAGCCATCCTTTACGTGCGGGAGGCTACACCTTC. Protein: CASSHPLRAGGYTF.

The chain couples TRBV28 to TRBJ2-5; D may be TRBD2 (5 bases). Trimming shortened V by 3 bases and J by 0 bases, and 11 bases separated the two germline ends. Germline CDR1 reads MDHEN; CDR2 reads SYDVKM. The CDR3 length is 15 residues. The CDR3 DNA reads as TGTGCCAGCAGTTTGCAAGCGGACTACCAAGAGACCCAGTACTTC. It yields the protein CASSLQADYQETQYF.

The chain has TRBV5-4 and TRBJ2-7; TRBD2 matches at 10 bases. This CDR3 contains 16 residues. The ends lost 5 bases at V and 3 bases at J; junction bases unmatched: 11. Germline-derived CDR1 and CDR2 are SGHNT and YYREEE (reference sequence). The CDR3 DNA is TGTGCCAGCAGTGACCTGATAGCGGGAGGCGGCTACGAGCAGTACTTC. It codes for CASSDLIAGGGYEQYF. Together with reference TRBV5-4 and TRBJ2-7, the CDR3 gives the full variable domain: ETGVTQSPTHLIKTRGQQVTLRCSSQSGHNTVSWYQQALGQGPQFIFQYYREEENGRGNFPPRFSGLQFPNYSSELNVNALELDDSALYLCASSDLIAGGGYEQYFGPGTRLTVT.

Notes on this clone: Other DNA variants within this sample encode the same CDR3. The CDR3 protein is CASSDRLAETQYF. The CDR3 DNA reads TGTGCCAGCAGTGACCGTCTAGCGGAGACCCAGTACTTC. The V and J genes are TRBV2 and TRBJ2-5; the D gene is possibly TRBD2 (6 bases). The CDR3 runs to 13 residues. V was shortened by 3 bases and J by 5 bases, with 10 bases between the two germline ends. In germline, CDR1 is SNHLY, CDR2 FYNNEI.

The CDR3 DNA is TGTGCCAGCGGTTCACACCTGGACCGCTACGAGCAGTACTTC. Translating gives CASGSHLDRYEQYF. The chain uses TRBV6-1 and TRBJ2-7; the D is unclear. V lost 8 bases and J lost 3, with 17 bases in between. Looked up from germline, CDR1 is MNHNS and CDR2 is SASEGT. This CDR3 has 14 residues.

This chain links TRBV19 with TRBJ2-5, with 8 bases that match TRBD1. Per germline, CDR1 LNHDA and CDR2 SQIVND (reference sequence). V lost 6 bases to trimming and J lost 5 bases; unmatched junction nucleotides: 8. The CDR3 has 14 residues. The DNA of the CDR3 is TGTGCCAGTAGCCAGGGACAGGACTGGGAGACCCAGTACTTC. Translating it yields CASSQGQDWETQYF.

This clone was seen just once. The genes are TRBV5-4 and TRBJ2-7, with 9 positions matching TRBD2. The CDR3 runs to 15 residues. Per germline, CDR1 SGHNT and CDR2 YYREEE (reference sequence). Losses at the gene ends were 2 bases for V and 7 bases for J; bases not matched to a gene: 10. CDR3 region: CASSLAGGQYGEQYF. The DNA of the CDR3 is TGTGCCAGCAGCTTAGCGGGAGGCCAATACGGGGAGCAGTACTTC.

The chain employs TRBV10-2 and TRBJ2-7, with D perhaps matching TRBD2 (5 bases). CDR1 is WSHSY and CDR2 is SAAADI in the germline V gene. V was shortened by 2 bases and J by 5 bases, with 16 bases between the two germline ends. The CDR3 has 15 residues. The CDR3 sequence is CASSEIYSGLDEQYF. For the CDR3, the DNA is TGCGCCAGCAGTGAGATATACAGCGGCCTCGACGAGCAGTACTTC.

This chain connects TRBV28 to TRBJ1-2; 8 nucleotides agree with TRBD1. V lost 3 bases and J lost 1; bases outside the gene matches: 22. This CDR3 contains 21 residues. Germline V gene data show CDR1 as MDHEN and CDR2 as SYDVKM. This CDR3 is CASSLGKVIGLRDRNNYGYTF. The CDR3 nucleotides read TGTGCCAGCAGTTTGGGAAAAGTTATTGGACTACGGGACAGGAATAACTATGGCTACACCTTC.

The V call is TRBV10-3, the J call TRBJ2-3; perhaps TRBD1 as D (6 bases). Germline V gene sequence: CDR1 ENHRY, CDR2 SYGVKD. V was clipped by 6 bases and J by 6 bases, with 7 bases between them. This CDR3 spans 11 amino acids. The CDR3 coding sequence is TGTGCCATCAGAGACAGGGATACGCAGTATTTT. Translated, it gives CAIRDRDTQYF.

On this clone: The same CDR3 can be traced to other DNA sequences in this sample. The chain employs TRBV5-1 and TRBJ1-1; D perhaps matches TRBD1 (5 bases). V gave up 0 bases and J gave up 2 bases, with 11 bases separating them. CDR3 length: 15 residues. Germline loops: CDR1 SGHRS, CDR2 YFSETQ. The CDR3 DNA follows: TGCGCCAGCAGCTTGGGGTTTGGGGGAAACACTGAAGCTTTCTTT. Translated, it gives CASSLGFGGNTEAFF.

The chain joins TRBV5-4 to TRBJ1-2; D remains unclear. Germline CDR1 SGHNT, CDR2 YYREEE (reference sequence). Trimming stripped 4 bases from V and 2 bases from J, with 9 bases between. The CDR3 consists of 13 residues. The DNA for the CDR3 is TGTGCCAGCAGCGAAACAGCGAACTATGGCTACACCTTC. Amino acid sequence: CASSETANYGYTF.

Comments on this clone: Other DNA variants within this sample encode the same CDR3. The chain links TRBV30 to TRBJ2-2; 7 positions match TRBD2. Looked up from germline, CDR1 is GTSNPN and CDR2 is SVGIG (reference sequence). Trimming cost V 3 bases and J 4 bases; bases outside gene matches: 5. The CDR3 length is 14 residues. CDR3 DNA sequence: TGTGCCTGGAGCCGACTAGCTGGCACCGGGGAGCTGTTTTTT. Protein product: CAWSRLAGTGELFF.

A remark on this clone: At one boundary the junction diverges from the germline segment, which might be a read error. The chain links TRBV5-1 to TRBJ2-6; D may be TRBD2 (6 bases). This CDR3 comprises 17 residues. Germline CDR1 and CDR2: SGHRS and YFSETQ. CDR3 sequence reads: CASSLGGTYSGANVLTF. The CDR3 DNA reads TGCGCCAGCAGTTTGGGCGGGACTTACTCTGGGGCCAACGTCCTGACTTTC.

The chain links TRBV27 to TRBJ2-3, with D perhaps TRBD2 (5 bases). The CDR3 spans 13 residues. The germline gives CDR1 MNHEY, CDR2 SMNVEV (reference sequence). V shed 3 bases and J shed 6 bases, with 10 bases lying between them. The CDR3 bases are TGTGCCAGCAGTTTGCTACCGGGGGATACGCAGTATTTT. Protein: CASSLLPGDTQYF.

The gene calls are TRBV28 and TRBJ1-1, with D perhaps TRBD1 (5 bases). CDR3 length: 14 amino acids. Trimming stripped 6 bases from V and 0 bases from J, with 11 bases between. Germline values: CDR1 MDHEN, CDR2 SYDVKM. This CDR3 is CASRSRALNTEAFF. The CDR3 region has the DNA TGTGCCAGCAGAAGCAGGGCCCTGAACACTGAAGCTTTCTTT.

The chain carries TRBV7-9 and TRBJ2-7; possibly TRBD2 for D (5 bases). From germline, CDR1 is SEHNR and CDR2 FQNEAQ (reference sequence). V lost 6 bases to trimming and J lost 2 bases, with 14 bases between them. The CDR3 has 14 residues. The DNA for the CDR3 is TGTGCCAGCAGGCCGGTAGCGCTTACCTACGAGCAGTACTTC. Amino acids: CASRPVALTYEQYF.

The chain is built from TRBV10-3 and TRBJ2-1; 11 positions match TRBD2. With 4 bases clipped from V and 3 bases from J, the junction kept 5 bases outside the gene matches. This CDR3 contains 16 residues. Germline V lookup: CDR1 ENHRY, CDR2 SYGVKD. CDR3 in DNA: TGTGCCATCAGTGCTACTAGCGGGAGAAACTACAATGAGCAGTTCTTC. Residues: CAISATSGRNYNEQFF.

This rearrangement joins TRBV6-6 to TRBJ1-5, with 9 nucleotides matching TRBD1. The CDR3 is made up of 16 amino acids. Per germline, CDR1 MNHNY and CDR2 SVGAGI (reference sequence). Trimming removed 8 bases from V and 6 bases from J; junction bases left unmatched: 14. This CDR3 is CASRTEDRGNGQPQHF. The CDR3 bases are TGTGCCAGCCGAACCGAGGACAGGGGCAATGGTCAGCCCCAGCATTTT.

This clone was counted only a few times. The rearrangement uses TRBV10-1 and TRBJ1-5; D is uncertain. From germline, CDR1 is WNHNN and CDR2 SYGVQD (reference sequence). Deletions cut 3 bases from V and 3 bases from J, with 6 bases between. The CDR3 sequence is 13 residues long. As DNA, the CDR3 is TGCGCCAGCAGTGACCGCACCAATCAGCCCCAGCATTTT. Amino acids: CASSDRTNQPQHF.